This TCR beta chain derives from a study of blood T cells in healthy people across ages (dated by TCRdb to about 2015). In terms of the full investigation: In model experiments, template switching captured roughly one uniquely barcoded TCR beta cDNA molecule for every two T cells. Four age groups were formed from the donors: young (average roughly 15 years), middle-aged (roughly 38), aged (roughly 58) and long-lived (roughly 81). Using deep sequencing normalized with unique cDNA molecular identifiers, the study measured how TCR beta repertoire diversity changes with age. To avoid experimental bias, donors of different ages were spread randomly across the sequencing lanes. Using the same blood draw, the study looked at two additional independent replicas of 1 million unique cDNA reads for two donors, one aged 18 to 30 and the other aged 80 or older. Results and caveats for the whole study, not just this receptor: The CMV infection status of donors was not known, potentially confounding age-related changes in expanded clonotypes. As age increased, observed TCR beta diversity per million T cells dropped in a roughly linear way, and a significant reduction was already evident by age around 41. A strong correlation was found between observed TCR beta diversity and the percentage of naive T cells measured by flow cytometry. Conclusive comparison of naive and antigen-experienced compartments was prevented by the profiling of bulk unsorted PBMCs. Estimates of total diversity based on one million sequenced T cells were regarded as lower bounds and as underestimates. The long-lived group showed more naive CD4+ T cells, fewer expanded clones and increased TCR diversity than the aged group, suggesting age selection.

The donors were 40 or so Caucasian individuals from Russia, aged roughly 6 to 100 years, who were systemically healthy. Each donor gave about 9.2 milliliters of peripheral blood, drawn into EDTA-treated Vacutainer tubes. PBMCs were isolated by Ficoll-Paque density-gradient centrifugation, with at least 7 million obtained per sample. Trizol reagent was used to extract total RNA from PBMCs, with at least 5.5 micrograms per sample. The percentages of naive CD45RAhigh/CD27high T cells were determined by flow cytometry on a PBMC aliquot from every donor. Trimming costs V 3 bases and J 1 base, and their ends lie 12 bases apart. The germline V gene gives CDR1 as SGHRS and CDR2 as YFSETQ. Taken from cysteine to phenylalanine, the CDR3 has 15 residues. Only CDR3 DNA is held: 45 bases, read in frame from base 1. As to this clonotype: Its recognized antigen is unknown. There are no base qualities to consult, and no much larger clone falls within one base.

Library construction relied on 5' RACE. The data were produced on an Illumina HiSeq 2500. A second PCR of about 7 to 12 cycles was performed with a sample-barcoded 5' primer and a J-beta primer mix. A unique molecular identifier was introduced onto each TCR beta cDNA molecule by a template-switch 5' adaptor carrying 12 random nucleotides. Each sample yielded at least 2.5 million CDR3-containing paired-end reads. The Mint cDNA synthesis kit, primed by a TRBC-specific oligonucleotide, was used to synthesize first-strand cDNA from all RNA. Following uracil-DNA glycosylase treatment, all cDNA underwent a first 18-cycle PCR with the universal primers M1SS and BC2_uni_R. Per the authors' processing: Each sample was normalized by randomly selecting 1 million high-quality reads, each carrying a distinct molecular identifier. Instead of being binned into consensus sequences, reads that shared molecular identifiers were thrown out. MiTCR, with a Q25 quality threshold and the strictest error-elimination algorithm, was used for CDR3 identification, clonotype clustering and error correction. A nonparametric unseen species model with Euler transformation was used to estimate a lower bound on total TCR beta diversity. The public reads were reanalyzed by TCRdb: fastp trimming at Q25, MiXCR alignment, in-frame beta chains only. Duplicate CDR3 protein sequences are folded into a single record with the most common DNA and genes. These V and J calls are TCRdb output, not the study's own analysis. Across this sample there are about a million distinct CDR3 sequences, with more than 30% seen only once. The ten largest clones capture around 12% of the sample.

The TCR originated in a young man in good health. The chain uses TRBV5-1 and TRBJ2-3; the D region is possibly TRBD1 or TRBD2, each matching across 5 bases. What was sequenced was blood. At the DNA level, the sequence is TGCGCCAGCAGCTCTAGCTTAGGGGGCACAGATACGCAGTATTTT. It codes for CASSSSLGGTDTQYF. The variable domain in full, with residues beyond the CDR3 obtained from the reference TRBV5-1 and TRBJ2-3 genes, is KAGVTQTPRYLIKTRGQQVTLSCSPISGHRSVSWYQQTPGQGLQFLFEYFSETQRNKGNFPGRFSGRQFSNSRSEMNVSTLELGDSALYLCASSSSLGGTDTQYFGPGTRLTVL.